These T cell receptor beta chains were read from a single sample in a study of cytomegalovirus exposure and HLA in healthy donors. Some clones are missing from TCRdb's copy, which holds only in-frame ones; the method was immunoSEQ multiplex PCR. The sample consists of some 49,000 clones, 92% of them appearing once. Material for sequencing was PBMCs. All receptors derive from a man aged 18 to 30 in good health and CMV-seronegative. Each CDR3 is given without its conserved first and last residue.

length	V	J	CDR3
11	TRBV6-4	TRBJ1-2	ASSDTPQGGYT
14	TRBV19	TRBJ1-2	ASSMYGTGGYYGYT
14	TRBV7-3	TRBJ2-1	ASSLTLGLSYNEQF
11	TRBV28	TRBJ1-2	ASSLPIASGYT
14	TRBV6-1	TRBJ2-7	ASSEGDGRLSYEQY
11	TRBV5-1	TRBJ2-7	ASSLRGSYEQY
10	TRBV2	TRBJ1-2	ASSLTGDDYT
11	TRBV19	TRBJ1-1	ASSNRANAEAF
11	TRBV5-6	TRBJ1-1	ASSSDRAAEAF
11	TRBV2	TRBJ1-5	ASSGQRNQPQH
13	TRBV27	TRBJ2-7	ASSPRLAGGYEQY
12	TRBV7-9	TRBJ2-1	ASTTGDPYNEQF
12	TRBV4-1	TRBJ2-1	ASSQEGGQDEKF
16	TRBV7-9	TRBJ2-6	ASSSPGQGISGANVLT
14	TRBV5-6	TRBJ1-5	ASSLAGQGANQPQH
12	TRBV27	TRBJ1-4	ASSLSRVGEKLF
12	TRBV10-3	TRBJ2-7	AISAEGGSYEQY
11	TRBV27	TRBJ1-5	ASSLAVSQPQH
12	TRBV7-8	TRBJ1-2	ASSPLTTTYGYT
10	TRBV19	TRBJ1-5	ASRSGNQPQH
10	TRBV2	TRBJ2-3	ASKDRADTQY
8	TRBV29-1	TRBJ2-5	SVEKGRGY
16	TRBV7-9	TRBJ2-1	ASSRGGRSVSSYNEQF
14	TRBV28	TRBJ1-1	ASSTRQGMPSTEAF
13	TRBV4-3	TRBJ2-7	ASSQDRISYGEQY
14	TRBV4-1	TRBJ2-7	ASSLHRADSSYEQY
10	TRBV11-3	TRBJ1-5	ASEGGGAPQH
12	TRBV11-3	TRBJ1-1	ASSVGQLNTEAF
11	TRBV7-3	TRBJ1-1	ASSLTGRTEAF
14	TRBV4-3	TRBJ1-1	ASSQDHLGHLSEAF
12	TRBV7-7	TRBJ2-5	ASSSTSVAETQY
11	TRBV15	TRBJ2-7	ATSRDQGDEQY
13	TRBV7-9	TRBJ1-3	ASSWDRDSGNTIY
13	TRBV11-2	TRBJ1-3	ASTPRSGAGNTIY
12	TRBV7-3	TRBJ2-2	ASSLNRNTGELF
16	TRBV10-1	TRBJ2-1	ASCSGQGNGVARDEQF
15	TRBV19	TRBJ2-1	ASSIGLRGGGYNEQF
15	TRBV5-6	TRBJ2-7	ASSYGTGTGGYYEQY
13	TRBV6-5	TRBJ2-6	ASSYSGSGANVLT
11	TRBV7-9	TRBJ2-2	ASSSGLGGELF
14	TRBV30	TRBJ2-5	AWSVHWTGSQETQY
13	TRBV19	TRBJ2-1	ASSIGTFPYNEQF
15	TRBV27	TRBJ2-7	ASSFAPPLTTPYEQY
14	TRBV5-1	TRBJ2-5	ASSFPRDRGTETQY
13	TRBV7-2	TRBJ2-1	ASSLGLAGGNEQF